Only one count was recorded for the clone carrying this T cell receptor (beta chain). Its antigen is not identified. The sample is drawn from a study of Ad26.COV2.S vaccination and SARS-CoV-2 variants. Study as a whole: Donor was in the COV1001 Ad26.COV2.S trial arm. In the study, Ad26.COV2.S was injected intramuscularly once, or twice 56 days apart. Study outcomes and limitations: Comparability of non-spike TCR breadth was observed across vaccine and placebo recipients.

Produced via immunoSEQ multiplex PCR; TCRdb's table is partial and in-frame only. The table includes about 440,000 clones, 90% detected once. As for treatment: about 20 received Ad26.COV2.S at low or high dose, single or two shots; 5 received placebo; per-sample allocation not given. Samples analyzed were those drawn on day 63 after the first vaccine or placebo injection. The administered vaccine (an Ad26 vector) expressed Wuhan-strain SARS-CoV-2 spike. Trimming took 0 bases from V and 4 from J, leaving 10 bases between them. Germline V gene data show CDR1 as LNHDA and CDR2 as SQIVND (reference sequence). This CDR3 has 15 amino acids.

This rearrangement joins TRBV19 to TRBJ2-1, with D maybe TRBD2 (6 bases). The sequence came from a person aged 18-65 years who received the Ad26.COV2.S COVID-19 vaccine or a placebo. Sequencing was performed on peripheral blood, taken in a trial of Ad26.COV2.S vaccine versus placebo. Here the CDR3 reads CASSIDTGTYNEQFF. CDR3 DNA: TGTGCCAGTAGTATAGATACCGGGACTTACAATGAGCAGTTCTTC.